This T cell receptor beta chain was sequenced during a study of blood T cell repertoires in COVID-19. Allocation to cohorts depended on clinical history reported by the participants. Libraries were prepared by immunoSEQ multiplex PCR; TCRdb keeps only in-frame clonotypes and omits some of them. The sample gives roughly 200,000 clones, about 86% of which show up once; around 4% is in the top ten. The clonotype comes from a woman aged 25 to 39 who had been exposed to COVID-19. Sequencing input: PBMCs or T cells enriched from blood (not recorded which).

CDR3 loop: CATGRGESSYEQYF. CDR3 in DNA: TGTGCCACGGGGAGGGGGGAGAGCTCCTACGAGCAGTACTTC. V usage is TRBV2 and J usage is TRBJ2-7; D is perhaps TRBD2 (7 bases). The CDR3 sequence is 14 residues long. V was shortened by 10 bases and J by 0 bases, with 16 bases between the two germline ends. CDR1 is SNHLY and CDR2 is FYNNEI in the germline V gene.